The 29 T cell receptor beta chains listed next were all sequenced from one sample in a study of read filtering for tumor transcriptome and immune sequencing. From roughly 390 ng of RNA, a library with molecular barcoded alpha/delta and beta/gamma adaptors was made. Using its own MiXCR run on the reads, TCRdb lists one record per CDR3 protein. The repertoire consists of approximately 45,000 distinct CDR3 sequences, with 15% to 20% occurring once and the leading ten covering more than 30%. Specimen: a population of CD138-negative cells sorted from bone marrow. The receptors were gathered from a donor at least 40 years old with multiple myeloma.

Worth noting for this clonotype: A much bigger clone sits one base away, suggesting this may be a read error. The chain has TRBV29-1 and TRBJ2-1; D is ambiguous. The germline CDR1 and CDR2 sequences are SQVTM and ANQGSEA. The CDR3 length is 12 residues. The CDR3 coding sequence is TGCAGCGTTGAAGGTCCAGGCGATGAGCAGCTCTTC. Translated, it gives CSVEGPGDEQLF.

This clonotype was recorded many times. This chain uses TRBV4-1 with TRBJ1-5, with TRBD1 matching 7 bases. With V trimmed by 3 bases and J by 5 bases, 4 bases remained unmatched. Per the germline V gene, CDR1 is MGHRA and CDR2 is YSYEKL. The CDR3 length is 14 residues. DNA of the CDR3: TGCGCCAGCAGCCACAGGGACAGCTATCAGCCCCAGCATTTT. This translates into CASSHRDSYQPQHF.

There are many counts of this clonotype. This rearrangement joins TRBV5-1 to TRBJ2-1; 9 bases align to TRBD2. The V and J ends lost 4 bases and 9 bases, in that order; junction bases with no gene match: 11. Looked up from germline, CDR1 is SGHRS and CDR2 is YFSETQ. This CDR3 has 15 residues. The CDR3 nucleotides are TGCGCCAGCAGCGTAAAGCTAGCGGGAACGTTTGAGCAGTTCTTC. This translates into CASSVKLAGTFEQFF. Using reference TRBV5-1 and TRBJ2-1 for the parts outside the CDR3, the full variable domain is KAGVTQTPRYLIKTRGQQVTLSCSPISGHRSVSWYQQTPGQGLQFLFEYFSETQRNKGNFPGRFSGRQFSNSRSEMNVSTLELGDSALYLCASSVKLAGTFEQFFGPGTRLTVL.

This clonotype was recorded a few times. The rearrangement joins TRBV7-8 to TRBJ2-2, with D possibly matching TRBD1 (6 bases). V was clipped by 3 bases and J by 3 bases, with 11 bases between them. CDR3 length: 15 amino acids. Germline CDR1 and CDR2: SGHVS and FQNEAQ. CDR3 residues: CASSFPRTDTGELFF. The CDR3 nucleotides are TGTGCCAGCAGCTTCCCTAGGACAGACACCGGGGAGCTGTTTTTT.

This clonotype was observed many times. The chain recombines TRBV5-4 with TRBJ2-1; D is possibly TRBD1 (5 bases). V lost 2 bases, J lost 2 bases, and 17 bases lay in between. The CDR3 runs to 17 residues. Germline lookup yields CDR1 SGHNT and CDR2 YYREEE (reference sequence). As DNA, the CDR3 is TGTGCCAGCAGCTTCATGACAGCTCAACTCCCCTACAATGAGCAGTTCTTC. Its translation is CASSFMTAQLPYNEQFF.

As regards this clonotype: An end of the junction does not agree with germline; a read error may underlie this. This rearrangement joins TRBV7-2 to TRBJ2-1; D is possibly TRBD2 (6 bases). CDR1 SGHTA and CDR2 FQGNSA come from the germline V gene. The CDR3 runs to 14 residues. The CDR3 loop is CASSLTGAPNEQLF. The CDR3 nucleotides read TGTGCCAGCAGCTTAACGGGAGCCCCTAATGAGCAGCTCTTT.

This clonotype was counted ten times or more. The rearrangement uses TRBV7-2 and TRBJ2-5; 7 bases line up with TRBD1. This CDR3 has 13 amino acids. The germline V gene encodes CDR1 SGHTA and CDR2 FQGNSA. J lost 5 bases, V lost 3 bases, and 3 bases had no gene match. The CDR3 nucleotides read TGTGCCAGCAGCTTCACAGGGGTGGAGACCCAGTACTTC. This translates into CASSFTGVETQYF.

There are a few counts of this clonotype. The chain joins TRBV9 to TRBJ2-2; TRBD1 matches at 8 bases. The CDR3 contains 16 residues. V shed 0 bases and J 3 bases; nucleotides not matched to a gene: 4. CDR1 SGDLS and CDR2 YYNGEE come from the germline V gene. The CDR3 nucleotides read TGTGCCAGCAGCGTAGACCCAGGGGGCGACACCGGGGAGCTGTTTTTT. Residues: CASSVDPGGDTGELFF.

This clonotype is large within its sample. The gene calls are TRBV6-2 or TRBV6-3 and TRBJ2-1; TRBD1 or TRBD2 may be the D gene (5 bases each). The CDR3 consists of 14 residues. V was cut by 4 bases and J by 5 bases, with 12 bases left in between. CDR1 is MNHEY, CDR2 SVGEGT, per germline. CDR3 nucleotide sequence: TGTGCCAGCAGTTTAGGGGACGAGAACAATGAGCAGTTCTTC. As protein: CASSLGDENNEQFF.

This chain uses TRBV6-2 or TRBV6-3 with TRBJ2-7; D is undetermined. Germline CDR1 and CDR2: MNHEY and SVGEGT. CDR3 length equals 16 residues. The V gene lost 2 bases and the J gene lost 1 base, with 15 bases spanning the gap. This CDR3 reads CASSYGVTTLSYEQYF. For the CDR3, the DNA is TGTGCCAGCAGTTACGGGGTGACGACCCTTTCCTACGAGCAGTACTTC.

A note on this clonotype: Being one base from a much bigger clone, this may be a read error. The chain uses TRBV5-1 and TRBJ2-3, with TRBD2 matching 10 bases. CDR1 and CDR2 from the germline V gene are SGHRS and YFSETQ. Germline trimming cut 2 bases from V and 4 bases from J; bases unmatched to any gene: 4. This CDR3 comprises 15 residues. This CDR3 reads CASSFTSGKADTQYF. CDR3 bases: TGCGCCAGCAGCTTCACTAGCGGGAAAGCAGATACGCAGTATTTT.

Of note for this clonotype: A much larger clonotype is one base distant, so this may be a read error. V gene TRBV19 combines with J gene TRBJ2-1, with D tentatively TRBD1 (6 bases). The CDR3 contains 15 residues. Germline lookup yields CDR1 LNHDA and CDR2 SQIVND (reference sequence). Trimming removed 11 bases from V and 0 bases from J, with 17 bases in between. CDR3 nucleotides: TGTGCCTGTAACCCCGACAGGAGCTCCTACAATGAGCAGTTCTTC. This codes for CACNPDRSSYNEQFF.

This clonotype was seen many times. The gene calls are TRBV4-1 and TRBJ2-1; D ambiguous. The CDR3 sequence is 15 residues long. V lost 2 bases and J lost 6, with 14 bases in between. Germline V CDR1 and CDR2: MGHRA, YSYEKL. CDR3 region: CASSQFGGFGNEQFF. Written as DNA, the CDR3 is TGCGCCAGCAGCCAATTTGGTGGTTTCGGCAATGAGCAGTTCTTC.

This clonotype was recorded at least ten times. This sequence joins TRBV5-1 and TRBJ2-2; weak D call: TRBD1 (6 bases). This CDR3 spans 15 amino acids. Deletions cut 2 bases from V and 0 bases from J, with 8 bases between. The germline CDR1 and CDR2 sequences are SGHRS and YFSETQ. The CDR3, as DNA: TGCGCCAGCAGCTTAGGGACACCGAACACCGGGGAGCTGTTTTTT. Translating gives CASSLGTPNTGELFF. The full variable domain, its missing parts supplied by reference TRBV5-1 and TRBJ2-2, is KAGVTQTPRYLIKTRGQQVTLSCSPISGHRSVSWYQQTPGQGLQFLFEYFSETQRNKGNFPGRFSGRQFSNSRSEMNVSTLELGDSALYLCASSLGTPNTGELFFGEGSRLTVL.

This rearrangement joins TRBV29-1 to TRBJ1-1; the match to TRBD1 covers 8 bases. V was clipped by 4 bases and J by 1 base; unmatched bases: 2. The CDR3 runs 13 residues. The germline V gene has CDR1 SQVTM and CDR2 ANQGSEA. CDR3 nucleotide sequence: TGCAGCGTTGGGACAGGGAAGAACACTGAAGCTTTCTTT. It encodes CSVGTGKNTEAFF.

This clonotype was seen ten or more times. The chain employs TRBV14 and TRBJ2-5; TRBD1 agrees at 10 bases. The CDR3 totals 16 residues. V gave up 4 bases and J gave up 3 bases; unmatched junction bases: 8. Germline values: CDR1 SGHDN, CDR2 FVKESK. The CDR3 DNA reads as TGTGCCAGCAGCCCCCTGACAGGGGGCGGGGAAGAGACCCAGTACTTC. Translating it yields CASSPLTGGGEETQYF. Full variable domain (rest looked up from reference TRBV14 and TRBJ2-5): EAGVTQFPSHSVIEKGQTVTLRCDPISGHDNLYWYRRVMGKEIKFLLHFVKESKQDESGMPNNRFLAERTGGTYSTLKVQPAELEDSGVYFCASSPLTGGGEETQYFGPGTRLLVL.

At least ten counts were recorded for this clonotype. This chain joins TRBV4-1 and TRBJ1-4; D gene uncertain. Germline loops: CDR1 MGHRA, CDR2 YSYEKL. The CDR3 is 16 amino acids. V dropped 1 base and J dropped 0 bases, with 9 bases sitting between them. The DNA of the CDR3 is TGCGCCAGCAGCCAAGCAAGGAGGGCAACTAATGAAAAACTGTTTTTT. It translates to CASSQARRATNEKLFF.

This clonotype was recorded at least ten times. Its ends do not fully match the called genes, so a read error is possible. The CDR3 is CSARPDFTDTRYF. The CDR3, as DNA: TGCAGTGCTAGACCGGACTTCACAGATACGCGGTATTTT. The V and J genes are TRBV20-1 and TRBJ2-3; TRBD2 might be the D (5 bases). The CDR3 sequence is 13 residues long. The germline V gene encodes CDR1 DFQATT and CDR2 SNEGSKA (reference sequence).

The table lists this clonotype with many counts. DNA for the CDR3: TGCAGTGCTAAAAGGGACAGGGGGCACTTCTACGAGCAGTACTTC. The encoded protein is CSAKRDRGHFYEQYF. The chain has TRBV20-1 and TRBJ2-7; the match to TRBD1 covers 12 bases. Germline V gives CDR1 DFQATT, CDR2 SNEGSKA (reference sequence). The CDR3 contains 15 residues. J gave up 3 bases and V 4 bases, and 7 bases lay outside the gene matches.

To note about this clonotype: A read error is likely, as this CDR3 ends without the conserved phenylalanine or tryptophan. This rearrangement joins TRBV29-1 to TRBJ2-1; D ambiguous. Germline lookup yields CDR1 SQVTM and CDR2 ANQGSEA. Trimming removed 3 bases at V and 8 bases at J, with 8 bases between. This CDR3 comprises 11 residues. The CDR3 sequence: CSVEVGYEQFL. CDR3 nucleotides: TGCAGCGTTGAGGTGGGTTATGAGCAGTTCTTA.

This clonotype was counted at least ten times. V gene TRBV20-1 combines with J gene TRBJ1-4; TRBD1 agrees at 11 bases. V shed 0 bases and J 7 bases; nucleotides not matched to a gene: 4. CDR1 is DFQATT and CDR2 is SNEGSKA in the germline V gene (reference sequence). This CDR3 has 15 residues. CDR3 region: CSAREDGTGGEKLFF. CDR3 in DNA: TGCAGTGCTAGAGAAGACGGGACAGGGGGTGAAAAACTGTTTTTT.

The chain recombines TRBV2 with TRBJ1-2, with D maybe TRBD1 (5 bases). CDR1 SNHLY and CDR2 FYNNEI come from the germline V gene. The CDR3 length is 14 residues. Trimming removed 4 bases at V and 4 bases at J, with 13 bases between. The CDR3: CASSGDLRGYGYTF. The DNA of the CDR3 is TGTGCCAGCAGTGGGGACTTACGGGGCTATGGCTACACCTTC.

This clonotype was recorded at least ten times. The chain joins TRBV28 to TRBJ1-1; D is perhaps TRBD1 (5 bases). CDR3 length equals 15 residues. Germline V CDR1 and CDR2: MDHEN, SYDVKM. The V and J ends lost 6 bases and 4 bases respectively, with 18 bases between them. CDR3: CASSAGGGLGTEAFF. The CDR3 DNA reads TGTGCCAGCAGCGCCGGGGGTGGCCTCGGCACTGAAGCTTTCTTT.

Many counts were recorded for this clonotype. This chain uses TRBV18 with TRBJ2-3; 13 bases align to TRBD2. The CDR3 consists of 16 residues. Per germline, CDR1 KGHSH and CDR2 LQKENI. Trimming took 3 bases from V and 4 from J; bases not matched to a gene: 4. The CDR3 DNA reads as TGTGCCAGCTCACCTGGACTAGCGGGAGACTCAGATACGCAGTATTTT. This translates into CASSPGLAGDSDTQYF.

This clonotype appeared a few times. The genes are TRBV20-1 and TRBJ2-7; 9 bases are a match to TRBD1. Per germline, CDR1 DFQATT and CDR2 SNEGSKA (reference sequence). The CDR3 runs 14 residues. Trimming at V came to 3 bases and at J to 5 bases, leaving 8 bases not matched to a gene. This CDR3 is CSARGTGHVDEQYF. The CDR3 DNA is TGCAGTGCTAGGGGGACAGGGCACGTCGACGAGCAGTACTTC.

The sample holds many counts of this clonotype. This rearrangement joins TRBV7-2 to TRBJ2-5, with 8 bases fitting TRBD1. Germline trimming cut 4 bases from V and 4 bases from J; bases unmatched to any gene: 8. This CDR3 has 15 residues. In germline, CDR1 is SGHTA, CDR2 FQGNSA. The DNA of the CDR3 is TGTGCCAGCAGCTCTCAATCAGGGGGCCGAGAGACCCAGTACTTC. Translated, it gives CASSSQSGGRETQYF.

This clonotype was seen ten or more times. The chain links TRBV7-2 to TRBJ2-1, with TRBD2 as a possible D gene (7 bases). This CDR3 is built from 15 residues. V lost 5 bases and J lost 8, with 19 bases in between. Germline CDR1 reads SGHTA; CDR2 reads FQGNSA. In nucleotides, the CDR3 is TGTGCCAGCAGCGAGGGGGGGGGCCGGATCTATGAGCAGTTCTTC. Its protein product is CASSEGGGRIYEQFF.

This clonotype occurred many times. This chain connects TRBV28 to TRBJ1-2; 8 nucleotides agree with TRBD1. From germline, CDR1 is MDHEN and CDR2 SYDVKM. This CDR3 spans 14 amino acids. Trimming at V came to 3 bases and at J to 6 bases, leaving 6 bases not matched to a gene. The CDR3 DNA sequence: TGTGCCAGCAGTTTGGGGACAGGAAGAAATGGCTACACCTTC. This encodes CASSLGTGRNGYTF.

This clonotype was counted many times. The V gene is TRBV4-3, the J gene TRBJ2-7, with 9 bases fitting TRBD1. Looked up from germline, CDR1 is LGHNA and CDR2 is YSLEER. The CDR3 runs to 14 residues. Trimming removed 6 bases from V and 2 bases from J; junction bases left unmatched: 5. CDR3: CASRQGQGPYEQYF. The CDR3 nucleotides are TGCGCCAGCAGACAGGGACAGGGCCCCTACGAGCAGTACTTC.